This T cell receptor (beta chain) derives from a study of control samples from healthy donors and cancer patients. Data came from immunoSEQ multiplex PCR; TCRdb stores just in-frame clones and leaves some out. This sample has tens of thousands of clones, with roughly 90% found just once. This TCR derives from a woman between 45 and 65 years old in good health. Sequenced material: blood.

CDR3 sequence: CASSQPPASVVSGRAQTDTQYF. DNA for the CDR3: TGTGCCAGCAGCCAACCCCCCGCCTCGGTAGTAAGCGGGAGGGCCCAGACAGATACGCAGTATTTT. This chain links TRBV14 with TRBJ2-3; 10 nucleotides agree with TRBD2. The CDR3 is 22 residues long. Per the germline V gene, CDR1 is SGHDN and CDR2 is FVKESK. Germline trimming cut 2 bases from V and 3 bases from J; bases unmatched to any gene: 23.